This T cell receptor beta chain stems from a study of cytomegalovirus exposure and HLA in healthy donors. Of note for this clone: Antigen specificity is unknown.

The donors belonged to the roughly 110-subject validation cohort, separate from the roughly 600-subject first cohort. Study findings and constraints: The listing of roughly 160 TCR beta chains classed them as cytomegalovirus-associated. Later, an analysis found that TCR clusters from the first cohort tended to co-occur in the roughly 110 validation repertoires. Specificity for CMV antigens was confirmed in vitro for three of the CMV-associated chains.

The ends lost 0 bases at V and 4 bases at J; junction bases unmatched: 2. Germline assignment: CDR1 SGDLS and CDR2 YYNGEE. The CDR3 has 15 residues. The table came from immunoSEQ multiplex PCR; TCRdb's copy has only in-frame clones and leaves some out. The repertoire holds 95,000 to 150,000 clones, with 89% as singletons. The sequenced sample consisted of PBMCs. The sequence was obtained from a woman under 30 in good health and CMV-seronegative. The chain has TRBV9 and TRBJ2-5, with 11 bases lining up with TRBD2. The CDR3 region is CASSVGLAGGETQYF. The CDR3 DNA follows: TGTGCCAGCAGCGTAGGCCTAGCGGGGGGAGAGACCCAGTACTTC. Complete variable domain (other parts from reference TRBV9 and TRBJ2-5): DSGVTQTPKHLITATGQRVTLRCSPRSGDLSVYWYQQSLDQGLQFLIQYYNGEERAKGNILERFSAQQFPDLHSELNLSSLELGDSALYFCASSVGLAGGETQYFGPGTRLLVL.